This T cell receptor beta chain originates from a study of T cells expressing NK-cell markers. Study summary: Eight donors were sequenced, of whom seven were HCMV-seropositive, while the remaining one was HCMV-seronegative. Study results and caveats: About 1.0-7.5% of CD8+ T cells in a handful of donors belonged to dominant NKG2C+ clonotypes. A handful of donors likewise had their CD3+CD56-NKG2C+ fraction led by these clonotypes.

The CDR3 is made up of 14 amino acids. The germline CDR1 and CDR2 sequences are SGHRS and YFSETQ. Comments on this clonotype: What it binds is unknown.

The authors generated TCR beta cDNA through 5'RACE template switching with UMIs. TCRdb reprocessed the 5' RACE reads, keeping one entry per CDR3 protein, no DNA. The sample holds fewer than 550,000 distinct CDR3 sequences. Input material: blood T cells: a sorted CD56 or NKG2C T cell subset, CD4+ or CD8+ T cells, or bulk PBMC T cells (not recorded which). This receptor was identified in a woman in her forties or fifties in good health. The chain uses TRBV5-1 and TRBJ2-1; the D gene TCRdb calls, TRBD2, cannot be checked with no DNA. The CDR3 spells CASSLVDRRDEQFF.